One sample yielded the 6 T cell receptor beta chains listed below, sequenced in a study of cytomegalovirus exposure and HLA in healthy donors. The PCR ran on 60 Vbeta and 13 Jbeta primers. Sequencing was performed with immunoSEQ multiplex PCR; in TCRdb, only in-frame clones are kept and a portion is missing. This sample has 150,000 to 200,000 clones, with 55% to 75% found just once. Material for sequencing was PBMCs. All receptors derive from a human donor in good health.

A single count supports this clone. V and J are TRBV4-2 and TRBJ2-5; possible D gene TRBD1, 5 bases. With 4 bases removed from V and 2 bases from J, the gap between germline ends came to 14 bases. This CDR3 region has 15 residues. From germline, CDR1 is LGHNA and CDR2 YNFKEQ. The CDR3 region is CASSRSPGLQETQYF. CDR3 in DNA: TGTGCCAGCAGCCGCAGCCCAGGGTTACAAGAGACCCAGTACTTC.

This rearrangement joins TRBV6-6 to TRBJ2-7; possibly TRBD2 for D (5 bases). This CDR3 contains 13 residues. Germline V CDR1 and CDR2: MNHNY, SVGAGI (reference sequence). V was shortened by 4 bases and J by 7 bases, with 14 bases between the two germline ends. CDR3 nucleotides: TGTGCCAGCAGTTCCCCGGGGTCCCGGGAGCAGTACTTC. Protein sequence: CASSSPGSREQYF.

This chain uses TRBV7-9 with TRBJ1-4; D unclear. Trimming shortened V by 3 bases and J by 7 bases, and 6 bases separated the two germline ends. Germline V gene lookup returns CDR1 SEHNR and CDR2 FQNEAQ (reference sequence). The CDR3 spans 12 residues. The CDR3 sequence: CASSFTVEKLFF. CDR3 bases: TGTGCCAGCAGCTTTACGGTTGAAAAACTGTTTTTT. The whole variable domain, filled in from reference TRBV7-9 and TRBJ1-4, reads DTGVSQNPRHKITKRGQNVTFRCDPISEHNRLYWYRQTLGQGPEFLTYFQNEAQLEKSRLLSDRFSAERPKGSFSTLEIQRTEQGDSAMYLCASSFTVEKLFFGSGTQLSVL.

The chain combines TRBV6-5 with TRBJ1-5; 9 bases map to TRBD1. CDR3 length: 13 residues. The junction had 5 bases not matched to a gene; V was cut back by 8 bases and J by 6 bases. Per germline, CDR1 MNHEY and CDR2 SVGAGI. The DNA of the CDR3 is TGTGCCAGCGGGGGACAGGGAAGTCAGCCCCAGCATTTT. Translation gives CASGGQGSQPQHF.

A single count supports this clone. V usage is TRBV9 and J usage is TRBJ1-6, with D perhaps matching TRBD1 (6 bases). The CDR3 runs to 14 residues. The V end lost 0 bases, the J end lost 10 bases, and 11 bases lay between the germline ends. Germline V gene lookup returns CDR1 SGDLS and CDR2 YYNGEE. The CDR3 here is CASSVEGVRSPLHF. The CDR3 bases are TGTGCCAGCAGCGTAGAGGGGGTAAGGTCACCCCTCCACTTT.

The rearrangement joins TRBV9 to TRBJ1-1; D is undetermined. V was clipped by 4 bases and J by 3 bases, with 10 bases between them. The CDR3 spans 13 residues. Germline CDR1 reads SGDLS; CDR2 reads YYNGEE. CDR3 protein: CASSPHLDTEAFF. The DNA of the CDR3 is TGTGCCAGCAGCCCACATTTGGACACTGAAGCTTTCTTT.